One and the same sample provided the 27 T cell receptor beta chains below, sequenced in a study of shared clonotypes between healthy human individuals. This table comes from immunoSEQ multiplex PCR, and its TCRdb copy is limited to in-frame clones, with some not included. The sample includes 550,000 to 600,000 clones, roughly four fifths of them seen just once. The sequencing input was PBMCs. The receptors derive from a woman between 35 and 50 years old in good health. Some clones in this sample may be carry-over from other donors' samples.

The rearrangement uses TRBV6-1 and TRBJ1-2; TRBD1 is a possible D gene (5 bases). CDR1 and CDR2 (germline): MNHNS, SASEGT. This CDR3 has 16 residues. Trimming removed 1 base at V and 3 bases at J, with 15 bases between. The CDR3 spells CASSEGDWGEDYGYTF. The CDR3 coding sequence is TGTGCCAGCAGTGAAGGAGATTGGGGGGAGGACTATGGCTACACCTTC.

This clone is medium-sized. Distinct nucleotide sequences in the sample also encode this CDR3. CDR3 nucleotide sequence: TGTGCCAGCTCACCACCAGACTATGGCTACACCTTC. This sequence encodes CASSPPDYGYTF. This sequence joins TRBV18 and TRBJ1-2; D gene ambiguous. With 0 bases removed from V and 3 bases from J, the gap between germline ends came to 2 bases. The CDR3 runs to 12 residues. Germline V gives CDR1 KGHSH, CDR2 LQKENI.

The CDR3 DNA follows: TGCGCCAGCAGCTTCCGGACCCCCAAGGACTATGGCTACACCTTC. Amino acids: CASSFRTPKDYGYTF. The chain carries TRBV5-1 and TRBJ1-2; D gene ambiguous. V lost 2 bases to trimming and J lost 3 bases, with 14 bases between them. This CDR3 contains 15 residues. Germline V lookup: CDR1 SGHRS, CDR2 YFSETQ. Full variable domain (remainder filled in from reference TRBV5-1 and TRBJ1-2): KAGVTQTPRYLIKTRGQQVTLSCSPISGHRSVSWYQQTPGQGLQFLFEYFSETQRNKGNFPGRFSGRQFSNSRSEMNVSTLELGDSALYLCASSFRTPKDYGYTFGSGTRLTVV.

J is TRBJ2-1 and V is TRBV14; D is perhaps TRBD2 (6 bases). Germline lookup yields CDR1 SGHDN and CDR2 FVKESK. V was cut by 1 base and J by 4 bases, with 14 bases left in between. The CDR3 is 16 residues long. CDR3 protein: CASSQVAGWTYNEQFF. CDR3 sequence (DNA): TGTGCCAGCAGCCAAGTCGCGGGGTGGACTTACAATGAGCAGTTCTTC.

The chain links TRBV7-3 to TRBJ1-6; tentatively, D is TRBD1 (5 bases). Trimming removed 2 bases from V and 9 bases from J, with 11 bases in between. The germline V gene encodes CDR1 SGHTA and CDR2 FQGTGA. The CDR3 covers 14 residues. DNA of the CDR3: TGTGCCAGCAGCTTAGGGGCAGGGTCTTCACCCCTCCACTTT. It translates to CASSLGAGSSPLHF. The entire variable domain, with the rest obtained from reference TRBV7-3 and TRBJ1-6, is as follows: GAGVSQTPSNKVTEKGKYVELRCDPISGHTALYWYRQSLGQGPEFLIYFQGTGAADDSGLPNDRFFAVRPEGSVSTLKIQRTERGDSAVYLCASSLGAGSSPLHFGNGTRLTVT.

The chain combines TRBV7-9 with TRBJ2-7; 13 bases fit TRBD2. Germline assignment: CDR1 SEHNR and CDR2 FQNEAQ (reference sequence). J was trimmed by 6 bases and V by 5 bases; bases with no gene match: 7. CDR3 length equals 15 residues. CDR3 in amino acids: CASSQLAGGPGEQYF. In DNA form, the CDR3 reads TGTGCCAGCAGCCAACTAGCGGGAGGGCCTGGCGAGCAGTACTTC.

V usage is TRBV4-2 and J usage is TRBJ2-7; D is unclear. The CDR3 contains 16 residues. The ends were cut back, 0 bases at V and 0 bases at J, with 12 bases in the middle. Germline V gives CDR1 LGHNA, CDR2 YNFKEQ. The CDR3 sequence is CASSQDRSKSSYEQYF. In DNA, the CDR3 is TGTGCCAGCAGCCAAGATCGGTCTAAAAGCTCCTACGAGCAGTACTTC.

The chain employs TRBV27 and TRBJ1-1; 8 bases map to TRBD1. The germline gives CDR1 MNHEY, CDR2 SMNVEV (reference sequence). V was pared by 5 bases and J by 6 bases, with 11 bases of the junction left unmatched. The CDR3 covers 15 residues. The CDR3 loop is CASSPRDRMRSEAFF. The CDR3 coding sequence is TGTGCCAGCAGTCCCCGGGACAGGATGAGGTCTGAAGCTTTCTTT.

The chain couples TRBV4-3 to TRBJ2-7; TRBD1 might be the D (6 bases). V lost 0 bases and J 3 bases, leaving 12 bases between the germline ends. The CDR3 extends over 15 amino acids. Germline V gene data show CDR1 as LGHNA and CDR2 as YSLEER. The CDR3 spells CASSQDSRQDYEQYF. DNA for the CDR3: TGCGCCAGCAGCCAAGATTCGAGACAGGACTACGAGCAGTACTTC.

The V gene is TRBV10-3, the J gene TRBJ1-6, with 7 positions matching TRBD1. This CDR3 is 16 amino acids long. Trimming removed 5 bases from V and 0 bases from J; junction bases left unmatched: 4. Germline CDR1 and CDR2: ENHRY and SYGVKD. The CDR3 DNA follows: TGTGCCATCAGTCAACAGGGGAGCTCCTATAATTCACCCCTCCACTTT. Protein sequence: CAISQQGSSYNSPLHF.

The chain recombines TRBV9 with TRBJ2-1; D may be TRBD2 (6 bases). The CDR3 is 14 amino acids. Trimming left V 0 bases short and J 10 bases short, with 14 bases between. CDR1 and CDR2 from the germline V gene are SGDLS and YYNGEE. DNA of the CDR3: TGTGCCAGCAGCGTAGGGACGTCGGGAGTAGAGCAGTTCTTC. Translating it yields CASSVGTSGVEQFF.

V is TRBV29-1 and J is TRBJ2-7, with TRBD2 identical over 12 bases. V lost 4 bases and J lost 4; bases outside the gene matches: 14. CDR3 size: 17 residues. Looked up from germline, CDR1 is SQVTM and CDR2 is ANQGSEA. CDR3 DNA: TGCAGCGTTGTTTTTAGCTCTAGCGGGAGGGCCGATTACGAGCAGTACTTC. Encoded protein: CSVVFSSSGRADYEQYF.

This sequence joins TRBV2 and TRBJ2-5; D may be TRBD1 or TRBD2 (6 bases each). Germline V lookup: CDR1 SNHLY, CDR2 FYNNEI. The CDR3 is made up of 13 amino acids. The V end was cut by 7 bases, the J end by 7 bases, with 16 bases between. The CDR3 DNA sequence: TGTGCCAGCAAGGGAGCCAGGGGAGGGACCCAGTACTTC. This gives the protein CASKGARGGTQYF.

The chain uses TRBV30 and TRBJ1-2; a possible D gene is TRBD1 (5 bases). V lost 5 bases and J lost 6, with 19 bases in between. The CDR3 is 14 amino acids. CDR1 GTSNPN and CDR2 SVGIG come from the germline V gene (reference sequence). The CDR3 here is CAWDPGLHGHGYTF. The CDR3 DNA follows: TGTGCCTGGGACCCGGGACTTCATGGTCATGGCTACACCTTC.

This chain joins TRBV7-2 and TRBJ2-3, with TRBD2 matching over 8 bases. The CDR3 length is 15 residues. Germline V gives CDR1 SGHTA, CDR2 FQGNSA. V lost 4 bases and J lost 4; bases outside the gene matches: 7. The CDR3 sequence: CASSSIAGPADTQYF. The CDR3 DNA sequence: TGTGCCAGCAGCTCCATAGCGGGACCCGCAGATACGCAGTATTTT.

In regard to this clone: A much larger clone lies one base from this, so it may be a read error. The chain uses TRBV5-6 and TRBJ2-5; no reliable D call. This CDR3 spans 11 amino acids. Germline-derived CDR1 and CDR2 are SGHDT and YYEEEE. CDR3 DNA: TGTGCCAGCGGCTTAAGAGAGACCCAGTACTTC. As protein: CASGLRETQYF.

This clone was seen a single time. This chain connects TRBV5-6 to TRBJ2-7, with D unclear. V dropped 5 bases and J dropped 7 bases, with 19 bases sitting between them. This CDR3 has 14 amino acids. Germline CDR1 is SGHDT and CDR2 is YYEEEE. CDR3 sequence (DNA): TGTGCCAGCAGTAGACCATCTCAGTTTGGGGAGCAGTACTTC. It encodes CASSRPSQFGEQYF.

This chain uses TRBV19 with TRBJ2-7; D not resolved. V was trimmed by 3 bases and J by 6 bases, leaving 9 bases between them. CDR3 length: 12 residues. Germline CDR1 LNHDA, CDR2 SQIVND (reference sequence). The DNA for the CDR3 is TGTGCCAGTAGTATGACCCCCCGCGAGCAGTACTTC. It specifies CASSMTPREQYF.

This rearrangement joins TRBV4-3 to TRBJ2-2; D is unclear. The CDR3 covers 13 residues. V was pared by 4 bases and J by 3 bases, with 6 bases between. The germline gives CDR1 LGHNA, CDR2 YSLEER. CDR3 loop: CASSRLDTGELFF. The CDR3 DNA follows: TGCGCCAGCAGCCGGCTAGACACCGGGGAGCTGTTTTTT.

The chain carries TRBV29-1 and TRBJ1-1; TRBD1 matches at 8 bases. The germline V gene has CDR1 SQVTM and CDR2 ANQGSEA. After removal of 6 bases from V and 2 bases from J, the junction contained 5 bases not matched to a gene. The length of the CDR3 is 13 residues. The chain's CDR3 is CSVRDRPNTEAFF. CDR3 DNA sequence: TGCAGCGTCCGGGACAGGCCAAACACTGAAGCTTTCTTT.

For the CDR3, the DNA is TGTGCCAGCAGTCGGTTAGGGCCGGGAGAAGTGGTCCTAACTGACGAGCAGTACTTC. This encodes CASSRLGPGEVVLTDEQYF. V gene TRBV27 combines with J gene TRBJ2-7, with D perhaps matching TRBD2 (6 bases). From germline, CDR1 is MNHEY and CDR2 SMNVEV (reference sequence). CDR3 length: 19 residues. V was pared by 5 bases and J by 5 bases, with 31 bases between.

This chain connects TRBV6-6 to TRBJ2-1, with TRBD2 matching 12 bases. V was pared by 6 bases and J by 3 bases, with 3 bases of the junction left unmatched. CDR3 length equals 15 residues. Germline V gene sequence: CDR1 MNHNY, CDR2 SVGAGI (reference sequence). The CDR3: CASSPGLAGYNEQFF. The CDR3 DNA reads TGTGCCAGCAGCCCGGGACTAGCGGGCTACAATGAGCAGTTCTTC.

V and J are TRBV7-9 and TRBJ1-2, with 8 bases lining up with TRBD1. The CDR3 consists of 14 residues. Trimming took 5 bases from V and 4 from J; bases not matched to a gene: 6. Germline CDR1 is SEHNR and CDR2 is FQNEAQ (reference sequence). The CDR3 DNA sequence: TGTGCCAGCAGCGTGACAGGGGTGGGCTATGGCTACACCTTC. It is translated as CASSVTGVGYGYTF.

This CDR3 is CASSLGGSGRYEQYF. CDR3 in DNA: TGTGCCAGCAGCTTGGGGGGGAGCGGGAGATACGAGCAGTACTTC. V gene TRBV5-4 combines with J gene TRBJ2-7; the match to TRBD2 covers 8 bases. CDR3 size: 15 residues. CDR1 is SGHNT, CDR2 YYREEE, per germline (reference sequence). With 0 bases clipped from V and 4 bases from J, the junction kept 6 bases outside the gene matches.

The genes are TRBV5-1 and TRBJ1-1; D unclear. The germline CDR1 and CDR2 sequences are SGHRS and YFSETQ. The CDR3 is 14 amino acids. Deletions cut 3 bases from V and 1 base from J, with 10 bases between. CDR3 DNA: TGCGCCAGCAGCTGGAACACACAGAACACTGAAGCTTTCTTT. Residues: CASSWNTQNTEAFF.

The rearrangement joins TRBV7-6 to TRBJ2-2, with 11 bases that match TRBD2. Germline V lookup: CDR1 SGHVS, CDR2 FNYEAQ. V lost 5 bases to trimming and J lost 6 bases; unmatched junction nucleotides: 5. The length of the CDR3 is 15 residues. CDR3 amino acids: CASSRTSGSAGELFF. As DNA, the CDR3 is TGTGCCAGCAGCCGCACTAGCGGGAGTGCCGGGGAGCTGTTTTTT. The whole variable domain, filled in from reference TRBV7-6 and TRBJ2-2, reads GAGVSQSPRYKVTKRGQDVALRCDPISGHVSLYWYRQALGQGPEFLTYFNYEAQQDKSGLPNDRFSAERPEGSISTLTIQRTEQRDSAMYRCASSRTSGSAGELFFGEGSRLTVL.

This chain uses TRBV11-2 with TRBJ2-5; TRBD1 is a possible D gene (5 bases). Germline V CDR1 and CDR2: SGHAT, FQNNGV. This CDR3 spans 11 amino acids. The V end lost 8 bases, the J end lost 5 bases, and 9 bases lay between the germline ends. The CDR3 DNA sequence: TGTGCCAGCCTCAAGGGGGAGACCCAGTACTTC. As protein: CASLKGETQYF.